The 8 T cell receptor beta chains listed next were all sequenced from one sample in a study of blood T cells in healthy people across ages. Using a J-beta primer mix together with a sample-barcoded 5' primer, a second PCR was run for 7 to 11 cycles. From the 5' RACE reads, TCRdb called clonotypes with MiXCR, one entry per CDR3 protein. The sample shows about 1.1 million distinct CDR3 sequences, around two fifths of them seen only once. Sequencing was carried out using blood. The receptors stem from a young man in good health.

The rearrangement links TRBV6-2 or TRBV6-3 to TRBJ1-1; 7 bases are shared with TRBD1. CDR1 is MNHEY and CDR2 is SVGEGT in the germline V gene. The CDR3 sequence is 15 residues long. Trimming removed 5 bases from V and 9 bases from J; junction bases left unmatched: 15. The CDR3 nucleotides are TGTGCCAGCAGTAGATGGGGACAGACGCCGAACAAAGCTTTCTTT. Encoded protein: CASSRWGQTPNKAFF.

The V call is TRBV5-5, the J call TRBJ2-2, with 11 bases fitting TRBD2. The junction had 3 bases not matched to a gene; V was cut back by 0 bases and J by 5 bases. Germline CDR1 SGHKS, CDR2 YYEKEE (reference sequence). The CDR3 is 16 amino acids. The CDR3 is CASSLARTSGTGELFF. CDR3 sequence (DNA): TGTGCCAGCAGCTTGGCCCGGACTAGCGGGACCGGGGAGCTGTTTTTT.

The chain recombines TRBV28 with TRBJ2-1; a possible D gene is TRBD1 (6 bases). The germline CDR1 and CDR2 sequences are MDHEN and SYDVKM. V was clipped by 2 bases and J by 8 bases, with 16 bases between them. CDR3 length: 15 residues. CDR3 DNA sequence: TGTGCCAGCAGTTTAAGGGCAGGTGGGGGCCATGAGCAGTTCTTC. It codes for CASSLRAGGGHEQFF.

Only a few counts were recorded for this clonotype. This chain joins TRBV29-1 and TRBJ2-5, with 8 bases lining up with TRBD1. The CDR3 extends over 13 amino acids. The germline V gene has CDR1 SQVTM and CDR2 ANQGSEA. J lost 4 bases, V lost 6 bases, and 7 bases had no gene match. This CDR3 reads CSVSLTGAETQYF. The CDR3 nucleotides are TGCAGCGTCTCACTGACAGGGGCAGAGACCCAGTACTTC.

With regard to this clonotype: With a much larger clone just one base away, this may be a read error. This chain uses TRBV6-6 with TRBJ2-3; 9 bases fit TRBD1. The CDR3 runs to 17 residues. V dropped 5 bases and J dropped 3; count of bases not matched to a gene: 12. Germline loops: CDR1 MNHNY, CDR2 SVGAGI (reference sequence). This CDR3 is CASSHTPGQGVTDTQYF. CDR3 nucleotides: TGTGCCAGCAGTCACACGCCGGGACAGGGTGTAACAGATACGCAGTATTTT.

For the CDR3, the DNA is TGTGCCATCAGTGAGGTTGCGGGGGGCGCCTTGGACAATGAGCAGTTCTTC. It translates to CAISEVAGGALDNEQFF. J is TRBJ2-1 and V is TRBV10-3; 8 bases line up with TRBD2. CDR3 length: 17 amino acids. The germline CDR1 and CDR2 sequences are ENHRY and SYGVKD. V was pared by 2 bases and J by 5 bases, with 11 bases of the junction left unmatched.

This clonotype was observed a handful of times. V usage is TRBV18 and J usage is TRBJ2-7; D gene uncertain. Germline-derived CDR1 and CDR2 are KGHSH and LQKENI. The V and J ends lost 3 bases and 3 bases respectively, with 15 bases between them. The CDR3 is made up of 15 amino acids. The CDR3 reads CASSPPGWIDYEQYF. CDR3 in DNA: TGTGCCAGCTCACCCCCCGGGTGGATCGACTACGAGCAGTACTTC.

This clonotype was recorded only once. A much larger clone is a single base away; this may be a read error. The chain employs TRBV7-3 and TRBJ2-7; 7 bases match TRBD2. CDR1 and CDR2 (germline): SGHTA, FQGTGA. The CDR3 is made up of 15 amino acids. The ends lost 6 bases at V and 7 bases at J; junction bases unmatched: 15. This chain's CDR3 is CASSLTSAGKGEQYF. The CDR3 coding sequence is TGTGCCAGCAGTCTCACGTCAGCGGGGAAGGGTGAGCAGTACTTC.